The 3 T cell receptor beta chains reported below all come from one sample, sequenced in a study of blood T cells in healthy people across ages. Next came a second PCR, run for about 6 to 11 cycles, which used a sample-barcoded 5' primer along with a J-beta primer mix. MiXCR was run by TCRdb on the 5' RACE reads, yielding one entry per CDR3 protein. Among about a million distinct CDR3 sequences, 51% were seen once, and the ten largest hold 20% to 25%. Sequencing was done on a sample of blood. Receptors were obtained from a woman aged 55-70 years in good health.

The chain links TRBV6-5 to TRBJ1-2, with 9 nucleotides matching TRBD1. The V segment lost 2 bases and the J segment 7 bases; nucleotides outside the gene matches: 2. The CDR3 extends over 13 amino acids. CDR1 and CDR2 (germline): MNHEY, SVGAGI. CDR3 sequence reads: CASSYLGQGGYTF. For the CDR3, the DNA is TGTGCCAGCAGTTACCTGGGACAGGGTGGCTACACCTTC.

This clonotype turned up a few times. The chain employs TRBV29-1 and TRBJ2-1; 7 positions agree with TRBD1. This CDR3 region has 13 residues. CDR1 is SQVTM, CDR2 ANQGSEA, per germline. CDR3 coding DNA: TGCATAGGAACAGGACAGGTCCTCAATGAGCAGTTCTTC. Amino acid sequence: CIGTGQVLNEQFF.

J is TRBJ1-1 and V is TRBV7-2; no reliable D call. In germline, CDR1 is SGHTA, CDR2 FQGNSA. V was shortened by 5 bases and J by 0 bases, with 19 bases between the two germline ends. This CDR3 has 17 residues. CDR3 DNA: TGTGCCAGCAGCGCCCATGCCGGACTTCTCATGAACACTGAAGCTTTCTTT. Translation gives CASSAHAGLLMNTEAFF.